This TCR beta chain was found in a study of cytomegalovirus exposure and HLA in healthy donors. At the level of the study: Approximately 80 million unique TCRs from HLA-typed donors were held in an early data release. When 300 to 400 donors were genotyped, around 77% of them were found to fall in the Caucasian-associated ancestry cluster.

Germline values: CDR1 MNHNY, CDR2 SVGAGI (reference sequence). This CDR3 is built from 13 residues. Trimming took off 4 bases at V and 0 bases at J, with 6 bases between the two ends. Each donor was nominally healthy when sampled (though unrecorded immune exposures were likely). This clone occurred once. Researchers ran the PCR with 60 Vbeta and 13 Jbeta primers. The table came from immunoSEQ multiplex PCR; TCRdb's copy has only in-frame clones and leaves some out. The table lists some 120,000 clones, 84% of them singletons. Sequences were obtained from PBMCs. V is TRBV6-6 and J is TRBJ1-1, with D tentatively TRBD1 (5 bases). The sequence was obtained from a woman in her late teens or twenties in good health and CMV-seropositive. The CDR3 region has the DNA TGTGCCAGCAGTTCGGGGGTGAACACTGAAGCTTTCTTT. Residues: CASSSGVNTEAFF.